This passage covers 23 T cell receptor beta chains from one sample sequenced in a study of cytomegalovirus exposure and HLA in healthy donors. The assay was immunoSEQ multiplex PCR, and TCRdb's table has in-frame clones only and misses some. This sample yields 250,000 to 300,000 clones, of which about 90% are seen a single time; 0.35% to 0.45% belongs to the top ten. Sequencing input: PBMCs. These receptors originate from a woman aged 18-30 years in good health and CMV-seronegative.

The chain is built from TRBV27 and TRBJ1-2, with D tentatively TRBD1 (5 bases). This CDR3 has 13 residues. Trimming left V 2 bases short and J 4 bases short, with 8 bases between. The V gene's germline CDR1 is MNHEY and CDR2 SMNVEV (reference sequence). The CDR3 DNA sequence: TGTGCCAGCAGTTTAGGGGGGACCTATGGCTACACCTTC. Residues: CASSLGGTYGYTF.

This clone is a singleton in its sample. The rearrangement uses TRBV7-2 and TRBJ2-7; D gene unclear. The V gene lost 1 base and the J gene lost 3 bases, with 7 bases spanning the gap. The CDR3 has 13 amino acids. The V gene's germline CDR1 is SGHTA and CDR2 FQGNSA. The CDR3: CASSLGVGYEQYV. The CDR3 DNA is TGTGCCAGCAGCTTAGGTGTGGGCTACGAGCAGTACGTC.

The gene calls are TRBV27 and TRBJ2-1; the match to TRBD2 covers 9 bases. From germline, CDR1 is MNHEY and CDR2 SMNVEV (reference sequence). V lost 5 bases and J lost 7; bases outside the gene matches: 12. This CDR3 contains 16 residues. The CDR3, as DNA: TGTGCCAGCAGTCCCATTAAAGCGGGGGGCCGGAATGAGCAGTTCTTC. Translation: CASSPIKAGGRNEQFF.

This clone was counted a few times. J is TRBJ1-5 and V is TRBV27; D is undetermined. The CDR3 loop spans 12 amino acids. Looked up from germline, CDR1 is MNHEY and CDR2 is SMNVEV (reference sequence). Trimming took 5 bases from V and 11 from J, leaving 13 bases between them. CDR3 DNA: TGTGCCAGCAGTCCCGGATCAGCGGCCCAGCATTTT. It is translated as CASSPGSAAQHF.

Remarks on this clone: Different DNA sequences within this sample yield the same CDR3. V usage is TRBV7-8 and J usage is TRBJ2-3; 8 nucleotides align to TRBD2. CDR1 is SGHVS, CDR2 FQNEAQ, per germline. CDR3 length: 14 residues. With 3 bases clipped from V and 1 base from J, the junction kept 0 bases outside the gene matches. CDR3 nucleotide sequence: TGTGCCAGCAGCTTTAGCGGGGGCACAGATACGCAGTATTTT. Translation gives CASSFSGGTDTQYF. Drawing the rest from reference TRBV7-8 and TRBJ2-3, the complete variable domain is GAGVSQSPRYKVAKRGQDVALRCDPISGHVSLFWYQQALGQGPEFLTYFQNEAQLDKSGLPSDRFFAERPEGSVSTLKIQRTQQEDSAVYLCASSFSGGTDTQYFGPGTRLTVL.

This sequence joins TRBV15 and TRBJ2-7, with TRBD2 identical over 9 bases. This CDR3 contains 16 residues. CDR1 LNHNV and CDR2 YYDKDF come from the germline V gene (reference sequence). V lost 1 base, J lost 3 bases, and 7 bases stayed unmatched. The CDR3 is CATSRVPSGVNYEQYF. DNA of the CDR3: TGTGCCACCAGCAGAGTGCCTAGCGGGGTGAACTACGAGCAGTACTTC. Full variable domain (outside the CDR3, taken from reference TRBV15 and TRBJ2-7): DAMVIQNPRYQVTQFGKPVTLSCSQTLNHNVMYWYQQKSSQAPKLLFHYYDKDFNNEADTPDNFQSRRPNTSFCFLDIRSPGLGDTAMYLCATSRVPSGVNYEQYFGPGTRLTVT.

The chain has TRBV2 and TRBJ2-7; 7 bases match TRBD1. Germline CDR1 and CDR2: SNHLY and FYNNEI. The CDR3 loop spans 13 amino acids. The trim removed 4 bases at V and 4 bases at J, leaving 4 bases unmatched. The CDR3 region has the DNA TGTGCCAGCAGTGTGAACAGGGGATACGAGCAGTACGTC. Protein: CASSVNRGYEQYV.

The gene calls are TRBV6-5 and TRBJ2-7, with a tentative D call TRBD1 (5 bases). This CDR3 region has 13 residues. In germline, CDR1 is MNHEY, CDR2 SVGAGI. The CDR3 loop reads CASSYSDRILKIV. The CDR3 coding sequence is TGTGCCAGCAGTTACAGCGACAGAATCCTTAAAATCGTC.

The genes are TRBV6-1 and TRBJ1-1; D possibly corresponds to TRBD1 (5 bases). There are 13 residues in the CDR3. Per the germline V gene, CDR1 is MNHNS and CDR2 is SASEGT. V was clipped by 5 bases and J by 6 bases, with 13 bases between them. CDR3: CASSNGRGAEAFF. The CDR3 coding sequence is TGTGCCAGCAGTAACGGGAGGGGCGCTGAAGCTTTCTTT.

V is TRBV12-5 and J is TRBJ1-1; the D gene is possibly TRBD1 (6 bases). V lost 9 bases, J lost 1 base, and 24 bases lay in between. Germline CDR1 is LGHNT and CDR2 is FRNRAP. This CDR3 is built from 17 residues. The CDR3 nucleotides read TGTGCTAGCGCGGATGATAGGCCAGGGACACCGAACACTGAAGCTTTCTTT. It encodes CASADDRPGTPNTEAFF.

In DNA, the CDR3 is TGTGCCAGCAGCTCCCCACAGGGCCCCTCCTACAATGAGCAGTTCTTC. It specifies CASSSPQGPSYNEQFF. The chain uses TRBV7-9 and TRBJ2-1, with TRBD1 as a possible D gene (6 bases). This CDR3 spans 16 amino acids. Germline CDR1 SEHNR, CDR2 FQNEAQ (reference sequence). The V end was cut by 4 bases, the J end by 0 bases, with 13 bases between.

The rearrangement joins TRBV4-1 to TRBJ2-2, with a possible D match to TRBD2 (6 bases). CDR3 length equals 15 residues. V was clipped by 5 bases and J by 1 base, with 11 bases between them. Looked up from germline, CDR1 is MGHRA and CDR2 is YSYEKL. CDR3 protein: CASSLRLENTGELFF. For the CDR3, the DNA is TGCGCCAGCAGCTTAAGACTAGAGAACACCGGGGAGCTGTTTTTT.

This chain connects TRBV18 to TRBJ1-3; possible D gene TRBD1, 5 bases. This CDR3 has 16 amino acids. CDR1 is KGHSH and CDR2 is LQKENI in the germline V gene. Trimming shortened V by 5 bases and J by 8 bases, and 22 bases separated the two germline ends. The CDR3 sequence is CASSFFRTTYADTIYF. The CDR3 DNA is TGTGCCAGCTCATTCTTTAGGACAACGTACGCCGACACCATATATTTT.

This rearrangement joins TRBV5-1 to TRBJ2-7; TRBD2 matches at 11 bases. Germline assignment: CDR1 SGHRS and CDR2 YFSETQ. This CDR3 is built from 15 residues. V trimming: 2 bases; J trimming: 4 bases; junction bases outside the gene matches: 5. The CDR3: CASSFTSGGPYEQYF. For the CDR3, the DNA is TGCGCCAGCAGCTTCACTAGCGGGGGACCTTACGAGCAGTACTTC. Complete variable domain (other parts from reference TRBV5-1 and TRBJ2-7): KAGVTQTPRYLIKTRGQQVTLSCSPISGHRSVSWYQQTPGQGLQFLFEYFSETQRNKGNFPGRFSGRQFSNSRSEMNVSTLELGDSALYLCASSFTSGGPYEQYFGPGTRLTVT.

The genes are TRBV11-3 and TRBJ2-7; 8 nucleotides align to TRBD2. The CDR3 has 12 residues. Germline-derived CDR1 and CDR2 are SGHNT and YENEEA. The trim removed 5 bases at V and 7 bases at J, leaving 4 bases unmatched. CDR3 sequence: CASSATSGEQYF. In nucleotides, the CDR3 is TGTGCCAGCAGCGCAACTAGCGGAGAGCAGTACTTC.

The chain joins TRBV28 to TRBJ1-6; D remains unclear. Germline lookup yields CDR1 MDHEN and CDR2 SYDVKM. Trimming took 2 bases from V and 7 from J, leaving 9 bases between them. There are 14 residues in the CDR3. This CDR3 reads CASSLPQSNSPLHF. The CDR3 nucleotides read TGTGCCAGCAGTTTACCACAGTCCAATTCACCCCTCCACTTT.

V usage is TRBV2 and J usage is TRBJ2-2; no definite D call. V lost 7 bases, J lost 6 bases, and 6 bases lay in between. Germline values: CDR1 SNHLY, CDR2 FYNNEI. CDR3 length: 11 residues. CDR3 amino acids: CASTAAGELFF. Here the CDR3 DNA reads TGTGCCAGCACGGCGGCCGGGGAGCTGTTTTTT. The complete variable domain, with remaining parts taken from reference TRBV2 and TRBJ2-2, reads EPEVTQTPSHQVTQMGQEVILRCVPISNHLYFYWYRQILGQKVEFLVSFYNNEISEKSEIFDDQFSVERPDGSNFTLKIRSTKLEDSAMYFCASTAAGELFFGEGSRLTVL.

The gene calls are TRBV4-2 and TRBJ1-2; the match to TRBD1 covers 7 bases. Germline V gene lookup returns CDR1 LGHNA and CDR2 YNFKEQ. Trimming cost V 0 bases and J 2 bases; bases outside gene matches: 3. This CDR3 contains 15 residues. The CDR3 reads CASSQETGSNYGYTF. The CDR3 nucleotides read TGTGCCAGCAGCCAAGAGACAGGGTCGAACTATGGCTACACCTTC.

V and J are TRBV5-1 and TRBJ1-2; possible D gene TRBD1, 5 bases. V lost 4 bases and J 4 bases, leaving 20 bases between the germline ends. The CDR3 length is 16 residues. Germline V gene sequence: CDR1 SGHRS, CDR2 YFSETQ. The CDR3 region is CASSPSAGGERYGYTF. The CDR3 DNA sequence: TGCGCCAGCAGCCCCAGCGCGGGGGGTGAGCGCTATGGCTACACCTTC.

The rearrangement uses TRBV2 and TRBJ1-6, with a possible D match to TRBD1 (6 bases). In germline, CDR1 is SNHLY, CDR2 FYNNEI. CDR3 length: 14 residues. Trimming cost V 3 bases and J 7 bases, with 10 bases left between them. In DNA form, the CDR3 reads TGTGCCAGCAGTGAGACAGGAGACAATTCACCCCTCCACTTT. Encoded protein: CASSETGDNSPLHF. Full variable domain (outside the CDR3, taken from reference TRBV2 and TRBJ1-6): EPEVTQTPSHQVTQMGQEVILRCVPISNHLYFYWYRQILGQKVEFLVSFYNNEISEKSEIFDDQFSVERPDGSNFTLKIRSTKLEDSAMYFCASSETGDNSPLHFGNGTRLTVT.

The chain uses TRBV18 and TRBJ2-5; TRBD2 aligns across 8 bases. The CDR3 covers 18 residues. The germline V gene has CDR1 KGHSH and CDR2 LQKENI. V shed 0 bases and J 1 base; nucleotides not matched to a gene: 10. CDR3 loop: CASSPPVGLAGTQETQYF. CDR3 in DNA: TGTGCCAGCTCACCACCGGTGGGGCTAGCGGGTACCCAAGAGACCCAGTACTTC.

The count of this clone is one. V usage is TRBV7-9 and J usage is TRBJ2-5; 7 nucleotides align to TRBD2. Germline CDR1 SEHNR, CDR2 FQNEAQ (reference sequence). V was pared by 1 base and J by 5 bases, with 7 bases of the junction left unmatched. This CDR3 region has 15 residues. The CDR3 DNA is TGTGCCAGCAGCTTAGAGCCAGGGAGGGTGGAGACCCAGTACTTC. This translates into CASSLEPGRVETQYF.

CDR3 nucleotides: TGTGCCAGCAGTCAACAGGGGTTAGGAAACACCATATATTTT. Its translation is CASSQQGLGNTIYF. The chain carries TRBV27 and TRBJ1-3; 7 bases agree with TRBD1. CDR1 is MNHEY, CDR2 SMNVEV, per germline (reference sequence). The junction had 5 bases not matched to a gene; V was cut back by 5 bases and J by 4 bases. The CDR3 contains 14 residues.